This entry lists 20 T cell receptor beta chains sequenced from one sample in a study of cytomegalovirus exposure and HLA in healthy donors. PCR amplification relied on 60 Vbeta primers (plus 13 Jbeta primers). Libraries were prepared by immunoSEQ multiplex PCR; TCRdb keeps only in-frame clonotypes and omits some of them. The data contain more than 200,000 clones, about 74% of them singletons. Material for sequencing was PBMCs. These TCRs come from a man between 35 and 55 years old in good health and CMV-seronegative.

CDR3 sequence (DNA): TGTGCCAGCAGGCTGCGGGGAAACACCGGGGAGCTGTTTTTT. Translation gives CASRLRGNTGELFF. The V gene is TRBV2, the J gene TRBJ2-2; maybe TRBD2 (6 bases). The V end lost 6 bases, the J end lost 2 bases, and 10 bases lay between the germline ends. The CDR3 runs 14 residues. Germline V lookup: CDR1 SNHLY, CDR2 FYNNEI. The variable domain in full, with the rest retrieved from reference TRBV2 and TRBJ2-2, is EPEVTQTPSHQVTQMGQEVILRCVPISNHLYFYWYRQILGQKVEFLVSFYNNEISEKSEIFDDQFSVERPDGSNFTLKIRSTKLEDSAMYFCASRLRGNTGELFFGEGSRLTVL.

The V call is TRBV28, the J call TRBJ1-2, with a tentative D call TRBD1 (6 bases). This CDR3 comprises 14 residues. Per germline, CDR1 MDHEN and CDR2 SYDVKM. The germline V and J ends were trimmed by 6 bases and 4 bases, with 15 bases remaining between them. Here the CDR3 reads CASRVWGGGYGYTF. As DNA, the CDR3 is TGTGCCAGCAGGGTCTGGGGGGGCGGCTATGGCTACACCTTC.

This chain links TRBV5-4 with TRBJ2-5, with a possible D match to TRBD2 (6 bases). V lost 0 bases and J 3 bases, leaving 6 bases between the germline ends. The CDR3 sequence is 13 residues long. Germline loops: CDR1 SGHNT, CDR2 YYREEE (reference sequence). The CDR3: CASSLGGEETQYF. CDR3 coding DNA: TGTGCCAGCAGCTTGGGGGGGGAAGAGACCCAGTACTTC.

CDR3 sequence: CASSFTRLAGGPTGELFF. The CDR3 DNA follows: TGCGCCAGCAGCTTTACCAGACTAGCGGGAGGACCCACCGGGGAGCTGTTTTTT. V usage is TRBV5-1 and J usage is TRBJ2-2, with TRBD2 identical over 13 bases. The germline CDR1 and CDR2 sequences are SGHRS and YFSETQ. The CDR3 consists of 18 residues. After removal of 2 bases from V and 4 bases from J, the junction contained 8 bases not matched to a gene.

V and J are TRBV5-4 and TRBJ1-1, with TRBD1 as a possible D gene (5 bases). Per germline, CDR1 SGHNT and CDR2 YYREEE (reference sequence). This CDR3 has 15 residues. The V gene lost 5 bases and the J gene lost 3 bases, with 17 bases spanning the gap. The CDR3 protein is CASSDLRRGDTEAFF. The CDR3 DNA sequence: TGTGCCAGCAGTGACCTTAGGAGGGGTGACACTGAAGCTTTCTTT.

This clone came up a few times. This sequence joins TRBV9 and TRBJ2-3, with D possibly TRBD1 on 6 matching bases. V was shortened by 4 bases and J by 0 bases, with 12 bases between the two germline ends. Germline-derived CDR1 and CDR2 are SGDLS and YYNGEE. The CDR3 has 15 residues. For the CDR3, the DNA is TGTGCCAGCAGCTCCTGGGACATTAGCACAGATACGCAGTATTTT. Its translation is CASSSWDISTDTQYF.

This clone came up once. The chain combines TRBV25-1 with TRBJ2-7, with TRBD1 as a possible D gene (7 bases). This CDR3 region has 15 residues. Germline loops: CDR1 MGHDK, CDR2 SYGVNS. Trimming stripped 7 bases from V and 2 bases from J, with 18 bases between. The CDR3 bases are TGTGCCAGCACCCCCGTCAGGGGGGAAACCTACGAGCAGTACTTC. This translates into CASTPVRGETYEQYF.

The chain uses TRBV4-1 and TRBJ1-5; 7 nucleotides agree with TRBD1. The V gene's germline CDR1 is MGHRA and CDR2 YSYEKL. V dropped 1 base and J dropped 0; count of bases not matched to a gene: 9. This CDR3 spans 18 amino acids. The CDR3 nucleotides read TGCGCCAGCAGCCAAGGACGTGGGACAGACTATAGCAATCAGCCCCAGCATTTT. Residues: CASSQGRGTDYSNQPQHF.

This clone was seen once. V gene TRBV5-6 combines with J gene TRBJ1-5; TRBD1 aligns across 9 bases. The CDR3 is made up of 16 amino acids. The germline V gene encodes CDR1 SGHDT and CDR2 YYEEEE. With 4 bases clipped from V and 5 bases from J, the junction kept 10 bases outside the gene matches. CDR3 in amino acids: CASSIWDRAYHQPQHF. As DNA, the CDR3 is TGTGCCAGCAGCATATGGGACAGGGCCTACCATCAGCCCCAGCATTTT.

The chain has TRBV28 and TRBJ1-1, with D perhaps TRBD1 (6 bases). V lost 6 bases and J 0 bases, leaving 11 bases between the germline ends. The CDR3 is 14 residues long. The V gene's germline CDR1 is MDHEN and CDR2 SYDVKM. DNA of the CDR3: TGTGCCAGCAGCCAAGGGACACTGAACACTGAAGCTTTCTTT. Amino acid sequence: CASSQGTLNTEAFF.

The rearrangement joins TRBV9 to TRBJ2-1, with 8 bases matching TRBD2. CDR3 length: 14 residues. V shed 5 bases and J 6 bases; nucleotides not matched to a gene: 7. Per the germline V gene, CDR1 is SGDLS and CDR2 is YYNGEE. CDR3 sequence: CASSAGLGVNEQFF. The CDR3 DNA sequence: TGTGCCAGCAGTGCGGGACTAGGAGTCAATGAGCAGTTCTTC.

V gene TRBV19 combines with J gene TRBJ2-3; weak D call: TRBD1 (5 bases). CDR1 is LNHDA and CDR2 is SQIVND in the germline V gene (reference sequence). V was trimmed by 8 bases and J by 2 bases, leaving 14 bases between them. This CDR3 is 14 amino acids long. The CDR3 loop reads CASLGEDITDTQYF. The CDR3 DNA is TGTGCCAGTCTAGGTGAGGACATCACAGATACGCAGTATTTT.

The V gene is TRBV5-4, the J gene TRBJ1-2, with TRBD1 matching 7 bases. Germline V gene lookup returns CDR1 SGHNT and CDR2 YYREEE (reference sequence). After removal of 4 bases from V and 5 bases from J, the junction contained 11 bases not matched to a gene. This CDR3 has 15 residues. As DNA, the CDR3 is TGTGCCAGCAGCGCGAGAGACAGGGTCAGGTATGGCTACACCTTC. It yields the protein CASSARDRVRYGYTF. The variable domain in full, completed from reference TRBV5-4 and TRBJ1-2, reads ETGVTQSPTHLIKTRGQQVTLRCSSQSGHNTVSWYQQALGQGPQFIFQYYREEENGRGNFPPRFSGLQFPNYSSELNVNALELDDSALYLCASSARDRVRYGYTFGSGTRLTVV.

This chain uses TRBV13 with TRBJ1-1; weak D call: TRBD1 (5 bases). Trimming pared 5 bases from V and 0 bases from J, leaving 13 bases between. CDR3 size: 15 residues. CDR1 PRHDT and CDR2 FYEKMQ come from the germline V gene (reference sequence). CDR3 nucleotide sequence: TGTGCCAGCAGCCTACGCAGGGAAATGAACACTGAAGCTTTCTTT. This gives the protein CASSLRREMNTEAFF.

This chain uses TRBV6-6 with TRBJ1-1; TRBD1 aligns across 8 bases. Trimming took 5 bases from V and 3 from J; bases not matched to a gene: 5. The CDR3 sequence is 14 residues long. Germline CDR1 and CDR2: MNHNY and SVGAGI (reference sequence). CDR3 DNA: TGTGCCAGCAGTCCAGGGGGCGCGTACACTGAAGCTTTCTTT. This gives the protein CASSPGGAYTEAFF.

This rearrangement joins TRBV7-2 to TRBJ1-3; no clear D. The CDR3 totals 15 residues. Germline CDR1 reads SGHTA; CDR2 reads FQGNSA. V lost 2 bases to trimming and J lost 3 bases, with 11 bases between them. As DNA, the CDR3 is TGTGCCAGCAGCTTAACGAGAGGATATGGAAACACCATATATTTT. Translated, it gives CASSLTRGYGNTIYF.

V and J are TRBV14 and TRBJ2-6; 7 positions match TRBD1. The V gene end was trimmed by 4 bases and the J gene end by 3 bases; junction bases not matched to a gene: 3. This CDR3 region has 15 residues. CDR1 is SGHDN and CDR2 is FVKESK in the germline V gene. The CDR3 sequence is CASSRQGFGANVLTF. In DNA form, the CDR3 reads TGTGCCAGCAGCCGACAGGGTTTTGGGGCCAACGTCCTGACTTTC.

This chain uses TRBV19 with TRBJ1-1, with TRBD1 identical over 7 bases. The CDR3 totals 14 residues. Germline V gene lookup returns CDR1 LNHDA and CDR2 SQIVND (reference sequence). Trimming removed 7 bases from V and 1 base from J; junction bases left unmatched: 6. The CDR3 DNA follows: TGTGCCAGTACAATAAGACAGGGGAACACTGAAGCTTTCTTT. Amino acids: CASTIRQGNTEAFF.

The chain recombines TRBV27 with TRBJ2-6; D may be TRBD1 (6 bases). CDR1 MNHEY and CDR2 SMNVEV come from the germline V gene (reference sequence). The ends were cut back, 3 bases at V and 0 bases at J, with 15 bases in the middle. The CDR3 consists of 18 residues. CDR3 sequence (DNA): TGTGCCAGCAGTTTGTCAGGACAGAGTTTCTCTGGGGCCAACGTCCTGACTTTC. As protein: CASSLSGQSFSGANVLTF.

In this sample, this clone turned up a few times. This chain connects TRBV5-1 to TRBJ2-2; 7 bases align to TRBD1. The CDR3 length is 14 residues. V shed 4 bases and J 7 bases; nucleotides not matched to a gene: 7. Germline V gene data show CDR1 as SGHRS and CDR2 as YFSETQ. This CDR3 is CASSGKQGIGELFF. The CDR3 bases are TGCGCCAGCAGCGGTAAACAGGGGATCGGGGAGCTGTTTTTT.